This TCR beta chain was recovered during a study of blood T cell repertoires in COVID-19. Across the study: COVID-19 samples from acute and convalescent phases originated in the United States, Italy and Spain. Sources were T cells, B-cell-depleted T cells, or PBMCs; the material itself was cDNA or gDNA.

As originally analysed: Researchers report that nucleated cell counts were estimated from reference gene primer amplification. Data came from immunoSEQ multiplex PCR; TCRdb stores just in-frame clones and leaves some out. V and J calls and clone size are copied from that table; D and trimming were computed from the DNA. The repertoire holds roughly 60,000 clones, with approximately 83% as singletons. This CDR3 spans 16 amino acids. In germline, CDR1 is SGHVS, CDR2 FNYEAQ. Trimming cost V 2 bases and J 3 bases, with 16 bases left between them. Sequencing used peripheral blood. This TCR was recovered from an elderly woman with acute or convalescent COVID-19. The chain has TRBV7-6 and TRBJ1-1; no reliable D call. The CDR3 sequence is CASSLKPFPSDTEAFF. The CDR3 region has the DNA TGTGCCAGCAGCTTAAAGCCCTTTCCATCGGACACTGAAGCTTTCTTT.